The TCR beta chain under discussion was sequenced for a study of blood T cells in healthy people across ages (dated by TCRdb to about 2015). The study in broad terms: Template switching captured roughly one uniquely barcoded TCR beta cDNA molecule per two T cells in model experiments. The study measured age-related changes in TCR beta repertoire diversity using deep sequencing normalized with unique cDNA molecular identifiers. Four age groups were formed from the donors: young (average roughly 15 years), middle-aged (approximately 40), aged (roughly 58) and long-lived (about 75). For two donors (one aged 18 to 30 and one aged 80 or older), the study analyzed two additional independent replicas of 1 million unique cDNA reads from the same blood draw. Broad study findings and their caveats: Bulk unsorted PBMC profiling prevented conclusive comparison of naive and antigen-experienced compartments. As age increased, observed TCR beta diversity per million T cells dropped in a roughly linear way, and a significant reduction was already evident by age 40. There was a strong correlation between observed TCR beta diversity and the percentage of naive T cells measured by flow cytometry. Estimates of total diversity based on one million sequenced T cells were considered lower bounds and underestimates. The CMV infection status of donors was not known, potentially confounding age-related changes in expanded clonotypes. Compared with the aged group, the long-lived group had more naive CD4+ T cells, fewer expanded clones and increased TCR diversity, suggesting age selection.

Receptor amplification or capture employed 5' RACE. Sequencing took place on an Illumina HiSeq 2500. A second PCR of roughly 7 to 12 cycles was run with a J-beta primer mix and a sample-barcoded 5' primer. A unique molecular identifier was introduced onto each TCR beta cDNA molecule by a template-switch 5' adaptor carrying 12 random nucleotides. At least 2.5 million CDR3-containing paired-end reads were obtained from each sample. The Mint cDNA synthesis kit, primed by a TRBC-specific oligonucleotide, was used to synthesize first-strand cDNA from all RNA. Following uracil-DNA glycosylase treatment, all cDNA underwent a first 18-cycle PCR with the universal primers M1SS and BC2_uni_R. Per the original workflow: For normalization, 1 million high-quality reads were randomly selected from each sample, with every read carrying a distinct molecular identifier. Reads sharing molecular identifiers were discarded rather than binned into consensus sequences. MiTCR, run with a Q25 quality threshold and the strictest error-elimination algorithm, handled CDR3 identification, clonotype clustering and error correction. A nonparametric unseen species model with Euler transformation was used to estimate a lower bound on total TCR beta diversity. The raw public data were reprocessed by TCRdb itself: fastp quality trimming at Q25, MiXCR clonotype calling, in-frame beta chains only. Identical CDR3 proteins give one entry, which carries the most common genes and DNA. Here the V and J calls rest on TCRdb's processing, not on the authors' analysis. The sample table records fewer than 1,200,000 distinct CDR3 sequences; under 30% of these occur just once. Together, the top ten hold less than 0.85% of the sample.

On this clonotype itself: The specificity of this receptor is unknown. Per-base qualities were not stored, and no clone one base away is much larger.

The CDR3 starts with the cysteine, ends with the phenylalanine, and has 13 residues. The retained sequence is limited to the CDR3, 39 bases, with the frame set at the first base. Relative to germline, V is 3 bases shorter and J is 4 bases shorter, with 7 bases between their ends. The germline V gene supplies CDR1 SGHTA and CDR2 FQGNSA. Systemically healthy Caucasian individuals from Russia, about 38 in total and aged about 6 to 100 years, were included as donors. Each donor gave 8 to 10 milliliters of peripheral blood, drawn into EDTA-treated Vacutainer tubes. PBMCs were isolated by Ficoll-Paque density-gradient centrifugation, with at least 6 million obtained per sample. Trizol reagent was used to extract total RNA from the PBMCs, yielding at least 5 micrograms per sample. For every donor, flow cytometry on a PBMC aliquot measured the percentage of naive CD45RAhigh/CD27high T cells. Separately, the same data were catalogued under a study of T cells of mothers and their children. As the second study states: Nine systemically healthy Caucasian individuals, comprising three mothers and their six children, were included as donors. cDNA synthesis consumed the entire amount of extracted RNA, loaded at approximately 1.4 ug RNA in each 15 ul reaction. In the second PCR, the M1S primer added sample barcodes and 2-4 random nucleotides. Over 10 million TCR beta CDR3 reads came from each mother, compared with about 3.2 million reads from each child. In both related and unrelated pairs, thymic selection shapes the output of TCR recombination in a similar way, with inherited differences having only a minor effect. Normalized repertoire overlap was always slightly but never significantly higher in related than unrelated mother-child pairs. Persistent microchimeric T cell clones were not detected, at a sensitivity of roughly 100 clones per million clonotypes. In the study, deep NGS was used to compare the TCR beta repertoires of mothers and children, and features distinguishing related mother-child pairs from unrelated individuals were sought. The mean age was 40 +/- 4 years for the mothers and approximately 11 +/- 4 years for the children. Libraries were sequenced on Illumina HiSeq 2000 with 100+100 nt paired-end reads after adapter ligation with NEBNext reagents. To prevent cross-contamination, the mother and child libraries were prepared one month apart and sequenced in separate runs. For each donor, between roughly 450,000 and 2,100,000 distinct TCR beta clonotypes were identified. Naive TCR beta clonotypes were estimated from low-frequency clonotypes matched to each donor's FACS-determined naive share, without sorting.

This sequence was found in a girl aged 2-10 years in good health. Sequences were obtained from blood. The rearrangement combines TRBV7-2 with TRBJ2-1; there is no confident call for the D gene. The sequenced DNA: TGTGCCAGCAGCTTGCTGTTATACAATGAGCAGTTCTTC. The encoded protein is CASSLLLYNEQFF.